Presented here are 24 T cell receptor beta chains from one specimen sequenced in a study of a mutant IDH1 vaccine in newly diagnosed glioma. Produced via immunoSEQ multiplex PCR; TCRdb's table is partial and in-frame only. The profile covers 40,000 or so clones, with more than 90% appearing a single time and under 20% taken by the ten largest. This sample's time point: baseline, week 1 (first vaccination visit). This sample's treatment: pre-vaccination baseline after standard-of-care therapy. The sample here was PBMCs, taken from a glioma patient treated with radiotherapy, temozolomide or both. All receptors come from a man aged 18 to 30 with glioma.

The chain combines TRBV7-2 with TRBJ1-2; TRBD1 matches 9 bases. The germline V gene encodes CDR1 SGHTA and CDR2 FQGNSA. The CDR3 spans 16 residues. V gave up 5 bases and J gave up 6 bases; unmatched junction bases: 13. CDR3 DNA: TGTGCCAGCAGCCCAGTTACAGGGGGCGCAACCCATGGCTACACCTTC. It codes for CASSPVTGGATHGYTF.

This sequence joins TRBV7-9 and TRBJ1-4; D not resolved. The V end was cut by 3 bases, the J end by 8 bases, with 7 bases between. Germline V gene data show CDR1 as SEHNR and CDR2 as FQNEAQ (reference sequence). This CDR3 is built from 12 residues. The CDR3 sequence: CASSFDDEKLFF. The CDR3 bases are TGTGCCAGCAGCTTTGACGACGAAAAACTGTTTTTT.

J is TRBJ2-7 and V is TRBV5-1; 9 bases align to TRBD2. Per germline, CDR1 SGHRS and CDR2 YFSETQ. Trimming at V came to 4 bases and at J to 2 bases, leaving 10 bases not matched to a gene. The CDR3 spans 16 residues. CDR3 nucleotide sequence: TGCGCCAGCAGCCAGAGGCCAGCGGGAGGACCCTACGAGCAGTACTTC. Its protein is CASSQRPAGGPYEQYF.

The genes are TRBV7-2 and TRBJ1-1; D is uncertain. CDR3 length equals 13 residues. Per the germline V gene, CDR1 is SGHTA and CDR2 is FQGNSA. The V gene lost 5 bases and the J gene lost 5 bases, with 12 bases spanning the gap. The CDR3 region has the DNA TGTGCCAGCAGCCGCGGACCTAAAACTGAAGCTTTCTTT. The encoded protein is CASSRGPKTEAFF.

This clone was recorded a few times. The chain links TRBV15 to TRBJ2-7; tentatively, D is TRBD1 (6 bases). CDR1 is LNHNV and CDR2 is YYDKDF in the germline V gene (reference sequence). Trimming removed 5 bases at V and 5 bases at J, with 19 bases between. CDR3 length: 15 amino acids. CDR3 sequence reads: CATSPHREVVHEQYF. The DNA for the CDR3 is TGTGCCACCAGCCCCCACAGGGAAGTGGTCCACGAGCAGTACTTC.

DNA of the CDR3: TGTGCCTCCCGAACCATCGCCGGGGAGCTGTTTTTT. Its protein product is CASRTIAGELFF. V gene TRBV6-6 combines with J gene TRBJ2-2; D is unresolved. Germline assignment: CDR1 MNHNY and CDR2 SVGAGI (reference sequence). This CDR3 comprises 12 residues. Trimming took off 11 bases at V and 6 bases at J, with 13 bases between the two ends.

The chain combines TRBV4-2 with TRBJ2-5; 13 bases map to TRBD2. The length of the CDR3 is 17 residues. CDR1 LGHNA and CDR2 YNFKEQ come from the germline V gene. Losses at the gene ends were 3 bases for V and 5 bases for J; bases not matched to a gene: 9. In DNA, the CDR3 is TGTGCCAGCAGCCAGGTACTAGCGGGAGGGCTCGGGGAGACCCAGTACTTC. This translates into CASSQVLAGGLGETQYF.

The rearrangement joins TRBV5-1 to TRBJ1-1; D gene ambiguous. V was clipped by 0 bases and J by 1 base, with 13 bases between them. This CDR3 has 16 amino acids. CDR1 SGHRS and CDR2 YFSETQ come from the germline V gene. CDR3 sequence reads: CASSLGTDVSNTEAFF. In DNA form, the CDR3 reads TGCGCCAGCAGCTTGGGGACGGACGTCTCGAACACTGAAGCTTTCTTT. Variable domain in full (rest from reference TRBV5-1 and TRBJ1-1): KAGVTQTPRYLIKTRGQQVTLSCSPISGHRSVSWYQQTPGQGLQFLFEYFSETQRNKGNFPGRFSGRQFSNSRSEMNVSTLELGDSALYLCASSLGTDVSNTEAFFGQGTRLTVV.

This chain uses TRBV5-8 with TRBJ2-1, with D tentatively TRBD2 (6 bases). Trimming left V 0 bases short and J 0 bases short, with 7 bases between. Germline CDR1 and CDR2: SGHTS and YDEGEE. The CDR3 sequence is 15 residues long. In DNA form, the CDR3 reads TGTGCCAGCAGCTTGGCCGGGAGCTCCTACAATGAGCAGTTCTTC. It translates to CASSLAGSSYNEQFF. Looking up the rest from reference TRBV5-8 and TRBJ2-1 gives the full variable domain: EAGVTQSPTHLIKTRGQQATLRCSPISGHTSVYWYQQALGLGLQFLLWYDEGEERNRGNFPPRFSGRQFPNYSSELNVNALELEDSALYLCASSLAGSSYNEQFFGPGTRLTVL.

This clone occurred a few times. The chain links TRBV6-5 to TRBJ2-1; maybe TRBD2 (6 bases). The CDR3 consists of 12 residues. Germline assignment: CDR1 MNHEY and CDR2 SVGAGI. The V gene lost 6 bases and the J gene lost 7 bases, with 10 bases spanning the gap. Written as DNA, the CDR3 is TGTGCCAGCAGGGGACTGGGGAATGAGCAGTTCTTC. The encoded protein is CASRGLGNEQFF.

The chain couples TRBV30 to TRBJ1-2; D not certain. Looked up from germline, CDR1 is GTSNPN and CDR2 is SVGIG (reference sequence). CDR3 length: 12 amino acids. V was shortened by 4 bases and J by 6 bases, with 12 bases between the two germline ends. The CDR3 sequence: CAWMREVNGYTF. The DNA for the CDR3 is TGTGCCTGGATGCGGGAAGTTAATGGCTACACCTTC.

The rearrangement joins TRBV28 to TRBJ2-2; 7 positions agree with TRBD1. With 8 bases clipped from V and 0 bases from J, the junction kept 3 bases outside the gene matches. The V gene's germline CDR1 is MDHEN and CDR2 SYDVKM. The CDR3 has 14 residues. The CDR3 here is CASSQGTNTGELFF. The CDR3 DNA sequence: TGTGCCAGCTCACAGGGGACGAACACCGGGGAGCTGTTTTTT.

This clone was found once. This rearrangement joins TRBV7-3 to TRBJ2-1; TRBD2 is a possible D gene (5 bases). Germline V CDR1 and CDR2: SGHTA, FQGTGA. The CDR3 consists of 15 residues. V dropped 0 bases and J dropped 2 bases, with 8 bases sitting between them. CDR3 bases: TGTGCCAGCAGCTTAACGTTCGGGACCTACAATGAGCAGTTCTTC. Protein product: CASSLTFGTYNEQFF.

The genes are TRBV30 and TRBJ2-7; D perhaps matches TRBD2 (5 bases). Germline V gives CDR1 GTSNPN, CDR2 SVGIG (reference sequence). The V and J ends lost 0 bases and 6 bases respectively, with 6 bases between them. The CDR3 runs 11 residues. CDR3 coding DNA: TGTGCCTGGAGTGTACTAGGCGAGCAGTACTTC. This gives the protein CAWSVLGEQYF.

The chain has TRBV6-5 and TRBJ2-1; 14 bases are shared with TRBD2. Unmatched junction bases numbered 7, after V lost 0 bases and J lost 12 bases. This CDR3 is 16 amino acids long. The germline CDR1 and CDR2 sequences are MNHEY and SVGAGI. Here the CDR3 DNA reads TGTGCCAGCAGTTACTCGACTAGCGGGAGGGCCGGTGGGCAGTTCTTC. It yields the protein CASSYSTSGRAGGQFF.

This clone was seen once. This chain connects TRBV28 to TRBJ2-5; TRBD2 matches 9 bases. Germline lookup yields CDR1 MDHEN and CDR2 SYDVKM. The CDR3 runs to 17 residues. Trimming removed 5 bases from V and 2 bases from J; junction bases left unmatched: 12. CDR3 region: CASSGEPGLADQETQYF. In DNA form, the CDR3 reads TGTGCCAGCAGTGGGGAACCGGGACTAGCAGATCAAGAGACCCAGTACTTC.

In regard to this clone: The same CDR3 also results from other DNA sequences found in this sample. This rearrangement joins TRBV29-1 to TRBJ1-2; possibly TRBD1 for D (6 bases). The CDR3 is 12 residues long. Trimming took 5 bases from V and 0 from J, leaving 7 bases between them. Germline CDR1 is SQVTM and CDR2 is ANQGSEA. The CDR3 loop is CSVWTANYGYTF. CDR3 coding DNA: TGCAGCGTTTGGACAGCTAACTATGGCTACACCTTC.

This clone was found a few times. The chain recombines TRBV29-1 with TRBJ2-6, with D perhaps being TRBD1 or TRBD2 (5 bases each). The V end was cut by 6 bases, the J end by 8 bases, with 14 bases between. CDR1 and CDR2 from the germline V gene are SQVTM and ANQGSEA. The CDR3 contains 13 residues. DNA of the CDR3: TGCAGCGTGGAGGTCGGGGCGTCCAACGTCCTGACTTTC. The encoded protein is CSVEVGASNVLTF.

This clone was found once. The rearrangement links TRBV29-1 to TRBJ2-1; 8 positions agree with TRBD2. V lost 5 bases to trimming and J lost 4 bases; unmatched junction nucleotides: 4. The CDR3 runs 13 residues. Germline V CDR1 and CDR2: SQVTM, ANQGSEA. The chain's CDR3 is CSVRLASYNEQFF. The CDR3 DNA follows: TGCAGCGTTCGACTAGCGTCTTACAATGAGCAGTTCTTC.

This clone appeared once. The chain joins TRBV2 to TRBJ1-1, with 8 positions matching TRBD1. The germline V gene encodes CDR1 SNHLY and CDR2 FYNNEI. V lost 4 bases and J lost 4; bases outside the gene matches: 8. This CDR3 has 15 amino acids. CDR3 in amino acids: CASSGTGTGLTEAFF. The CDR3 DNA reads as TGTGCCAGCAGTGGTACCGGGACAGGCCTCACTGAAGCTTTCTTT.

The chain combines TRBV2 with TRBJ1-5, with 8 bases aligning to TRBD1. CDR1 is SNHLY, CDR2 FYNNEI, per germline. The trim removed 7 bases at V and 2 bases at J, leaving 4 bases unmatched. The CDR3 totals 14 residues. For the CDR3, the DNA is TGTGCCAGCACCCAGGGGGCTGGCAATCAGCCCCAGCATTTT. Its translation: CASTQGAGNQPQHF.

J is TRBJ2-2 and V is TRBV5-6; 11 bases line up with TRBD2. CDR1 and CDR2 from the germline V gene are SGHDT and YYEEEE. The V and J ends lost 5 bases and 3 bases, in that order; junction bases with no gene match: 0. This CDR3 is built from 14 residues. Here the CDR3 DNA reads TGTGCCAGCAGACTAGCGGGAGACACCGGGGAGCTGTTTTTT. Protein sequence: CASRLAGDTGELFF.

This chain joins TRBV4-3 and TRBJ1-1; the match to TRBD1 covers 8 bases. Germline trimming cut 3 bases from V and 6 bases from J; bases unmatched to any gene: 6. From germline, CDR1 is LGHNA and CDR2 YSLEER. The CDR3 covers 14 residues. As DNA, the CDR3 is TGCGCCAGCAGCCATGACAGGGGTTCCCCTGAAGCTTTCTTT. Its protein is CASSHDRGSPEAFF.

The CDR3 loop reads CASSLDPGSSYEQYF. In nucleotides, the CDR3 is TGTGCCAGCAGCTTGGACCCAGGGAGCTCCTACGAGCAGTACTTC. This chain links TRBV5-4 with TRBJ2-7; D possibly uses TRBD1 or TRBD2 (5 bases each). Germline V gene data show CDR1 as SGHNT and CDR2 as YYREEE (reference sequence). Trimming left V 0 bases short and J 0 bases short, with 10 bases between. CDR3 length: 15 residues.